Here is one T cell receptor beta chain with its context. Its antigen remains unknown. The isolated RNA, all of it, was reverse transcribed, so expressed TCRB transcripts were what got sequenced. TCRdb's table, derived via immunoSEQ multiplex PCR, lists solely in-frame clones and lacks some. The table has under 250,000 clones, 12% to 15% seen once. The entry originates in a study of beta chain features in type 1 diabetes. Study-level points and caveats: Patients with type 1 diabetes showed fewer VDJ junction insertions and more deletions.

By way of CD45RO/CCR7/CD25/CD127/CD95/CD27, the CD4+ regulatory, stem cell-like memory, central memory and naive cells were sorted. This CDR3 contains 12 residues. CDR1 and CDR2 (germline): SGDLS, YYNGEE. V lost 1 base to trimming and J lost 5 bases, with 7 bases between them. This sequence was found in a woman aged 40-49 years in good health. The source material was naive CD4+ T cells from blood. The chain links TRBV9 to TRBJ2-7; D unclear. CDR3 amino acids: CASSVYMDEQYF. CDR3 sequence (DNA): TGTGCCAGCAGCGTATACATGGACGAGCAGTACTTC.